The next 25 T cell receptor beta chains were all read from a single sample in a study of shared T cell receptors in the human thymus. Profiling relied on immunoSEQ multiplex PCR, and the TCRdb table lists in-frame clones only, not all of them. The sample lists about 610,000 clones; roughly 88% were seen once. The sample was also reused in another study, on human thymus T cells.

Material for sequencing was thymocytes. These receptors came from a boy under three years old with a congenital heart defect.

The V and J genes are TRBV7-9 and TRBJ1-3; D is undetermined. The germline gives CDR1 SEHNR, CDR2 FQNEAQ (reference sequence). The V gene lost 5 bases and the J gene lost 3 bases, with 8 bases spanning the gap. This CDR3 is 13 amino acids long. As DNA, the CDR3 is TGTGCCAGCAGCCCGACATATGGAAACACCATATATTTT. This translates into CASSPTYGNTIYF.

The genes are TRBV28 and TRBJ1-4; maybe TRBD1 (5 bases). The germline V gene encodes CDR1 MDHEN and CDR2 SYDVKM. V dropped 5 bases and J dropped 0 bases, with 10 bases sitting between them. The length of the CDR3 is 15 residues. In DNA form, the CDR3 reads TGTGCCAGCAGTGCGGACATCTCAACTAATGAAAAACTGTTTTTT. This translates into CASSADISTNEKLFF.

V and J are TRBV6-1 and TRBJ2-4; D might be TRBD1 (5 bases). The CDR3 has 18 residues. The germline CDR1 and CDR2 sequences are MNHNS and SASEGT. The ends were cut back, 1 base at V and 1 base at J, with 17 bases in the middle. Here the CDR3 DNA reads TGTGCCAGCAGTGAAGGGCGCCTACCTTCAGGGGCCAAAAACATTCAGTACTTC. It translates to CASSEGRLPSGAKNIQYF.

This clone appeared a few times. This chain connects TRBV14 to TRBJ2-2; possibly TRBD1 for D (7 bases). Germline CDR1 is SGHDN and CDR2 is FVKESK. The CDR3 contains 19 residues. The V end lost 0 bases, the J end lost 0 bases, and 17 bases lay between the germline ends. The CDR3 is CASSQDGGDRSANTGELFF. The CDR3 region has the DNA TGTGCCAGCAGCCAAGATGGAGGGGACAGAAGTGCGAACACCGGGGAGCTGTTTTTT.

The genes are TRBV28 and TRBJ2-3, with 10 positions matching TRBD2. Germline V gene sequence: CDR1 MDHEN, CDR2 SYDVKM. The trim removed 6 bases at V and 6 bases at J, leaving 18 bases unmatched. The length of the CDR3 is 18 residues. CDR3 amino acids: CASSPSSPLAGVRDTQYF. CDR3 nucleotides: TGTGCCAGCAGCCCTAGCTCTCCCCTAGCGGGAGTAAGGGATACGCAGTATTTT.

A single count supports this clone. V is TRBV19 and J is TRBJ2-1, with 10 bases matching TRBD2. The CDR3 length is 19 residues. The V segment lost 5 bases and the J segment 6 bases; nucleotides outside the gene matches: 19. Per germline, CDR1 LNHDA and CDR2 SQIVND (reference sequence). The CDR3 DNA follows: TGTGCCAGTAGTCTCCCCGGCGCCGGGACTAGCGCCCCCTGCAATGAGCAGTTCTTC. Its translation: CASSLPGAGTSAPCNEQFF. The full variable domain, with the rest looked up from reference TRBV19 and TRBJ2-1, is DGGITQSPKYLFRKEGQNVTLSCEQNLNHDAMYWYRQDPGQGLRLIYYSQIVNDFQKGDIAEGYSVSREKKESFPLTVTSAQKNPTAFYLCASSLPGAGTSAPCNEQFFGPGTRLTVL.

The V call is TRBV27, the J call TRBJ2-2; D may be TRBD2 (6 bases). CDR3 length equals 14 residues. The germline V gene has CDR1 MNHEY and CDR2 SMNVEV (reference sequence). V gave up 9 bases and J gave up 3 bases, with 14 bases separating them. The CDR3 loop is CASREWGDTGELFF. The DNA for the CDR3 is TGTGCCAGTCGGGAGTGGGGCGACACCGGGGAGCTGTTTTTT.

The chain uses TRBV28 and TRBJ2-5; TRBD1 might be the D (6 bases). Germline V gives CDR1 MDHEN, CDR2 SYDVKM. The germline V and J ends were trimmed by 4 bases and 4 bases, with 22 bases remaining between them. The CDR3 is 17 amino acids. The CDR3 coding sequence is TGTGCCAGCAGTTGGAGGACAGAGAAGGGGTTTTTAGAGACCCAGTACTTC. Its translation is CASSWRTEKGFLETQYF.

Here the CDR3 DNA reads TGCAGTGCTAGCGCGTCAGGCGTCCTGACTTTC. This encodes CSASASGVLTF. The chain has TRBV20-1 and TRBJ2-6; D call uncertain. CDR3 length: 11 amino acids. V was pared by 3 bases and J by 12 bases, with 9 bases between. Germline-derived CDR1 and CDR2 are DFQATT and SNEGSKA (reference sequence).

This sequence joins TRBV7-2 and TRBJ2-3; perhaps TRBD2 as D (6 bases). CDR1 and CDR2 from the germline V gene are SGHTA and FQGNSA. V lost 4 bases, J lost 4 bases, and 21 bases lay in between. This CDR3 contains 17 residues. This CDR3 reads CASSSPYAEGGADTQYF. DNA of the CDR3: TGTGCCAGCAGCTCCCCATATGCGGAGGGAGGTGCAGATACGCAGTATTTT.

This clone was seen only once. The V call is TRBV29-1, the J call TRBJ2-1; maybe TRBD2 (7 bases). The germline gives CDR1 SQVTM, CDR2 ANQGSEA. Trimming took off 6 bases at V and 10 bases at J, with 25 bases between the two ends. CDR3 length: 15 residues. The chain's CDR3 is CSVLEGGRELREQFF. CDR3 sequence (DNA): TGCAGCGTCCTGGAGGGGGGGCGGGAGCTCCGGGAGCAGTTCTTC.

The chain joins TRBV12-5 to TRBJ2-7; 11 bases map to TRBD2. V was pared by 1 base and J by 2 bases, with 4 bases of the junction left unmatched. CDR3 length equals 16 residues. Germline V CDR1 and CDR2: LGHNT, FRNRAP. The CDR3 loop reads CASGLAPSGRTYEQYF. The CDR3 bases are TGTGCTAGTGGTTTGGCCCCTAGCGGGAGGACCTACGAGCAGTACTTC.

The chain is built from TRBV28 and TRBJ2-7; 10 bases match TRBD1. The CDR3 loop spans 15 amino acids. The germline CDR1 and CDR2 sequences are MDHEN and SYDVKM. V dropped 5 bases and J dropped 7; count of bases not matched to a gene: 11. The CDR3 DNA sequence: TGTGCCAGCAGTCCCACCCGACAGGGGGCGGAGGAGCAGTACTTC. Translation: CASSPTRQGAEEQYF.

J is TRBJ2-3 and V is TRBV13; D is unresolved. Trimming removed 7 bases at V and 2 bases at J, with 7 bases between. CDR1 is PRHDT and CDR2 is FYEKMQ in the germline V gene (reference sequence). This CDR3 has 12 amino acids. Here the CDR3 reads CASNPITDTQYF. CDR3 DNA: TGTGCCAGCAACCCTATCACAGATACGCAGTATTTT. The full variable domain, completed using reference TRBV13 and TRBJ2-3, is AAGVIQSPRHLIKEKRETATLKCYPIPRHDTVYWYQQGPGQDPQFLISFYEKMQSDKGSIPDRFSAQQFSDYHSELNMSSLELGDSALYFCASNPITDTQYFGPGTRLTVL.

This chain connects TRBV30 to TRBJ2-5; 13 bases line up with TRBD2. Germline-derived CDR1 and CDR2 are GTSNPN and SVGIG (reference sequence). The CDR3 consists of 22 residues. Trimming at V came to 2 bases and at J to 1 base, leaving 22 bases not matched to a gene. The CDR3 sequence: CAWSPPTPHQRLAGGTQETQYF. The CDR3 nucleotides are TGTGCCTGGAGTCCTCCCACCCCCCACCAACGACTAGCGGGAGGTACCCAAGAGACCCAGTACTTC.

The V gene is TRBV6-5, the J gene TRBJ1-1; D is unresolved. The CDR3 has 15 residues. Germline lookup yields CDR1 MNHEY and CDR2 SVGAGI. Between the trimmed V and J ends, which lost 2 bases and 4 bases, there was a span of 14 bases. In DNA form, the CDR3 reads TGTGCCAGCAGTTACCGCGAGGGTATGGGCACTGAAGCTTTCTTT. Translated: CASSYREGMGTEAFF.

The chain employs TRBV2 and TRBJ2-7; 7 nucleotides align to TRBD2. J gave up 5 bases and V 8 bases, and 12 bases lay outside the gene matches. Germline V CDR1 and CDR2: SNHLY, FYNNEI. The CDR3 covers 14 residues. CDR3 in amino acids: CASRGEGAIDEQYF. Here the CDR3 DNA reads TGTGCCAGCCGGGGGGAGGGTGCTATCGACGAGCAGTACTTC. Looking up the rest from reference TRBV2 and TRBJ2-7 gives the full variable domain: EPEVTQTPSHQVTQMGQEVILRCVPISNHLYFYWYRQILGQKVEFLVSFYNNEISEKSEIFDDQFSVERPDGSNFTLKIRSTKLEDSAMYFCASRGEGAIDEQYFGPGTRLTVT.

This chain joins TRBV18 and TRBJ2-7; D possibly corresponds to TRBD2 (6 bases). V gave up 3 bases and J gave up 2 bases, with 23 bases separating them. This CDR3 comprises 18 residues. CDR1 is KGHSH, CDR2 LQKENI, per germline. The CDR3 sequence is CASSPPPPQAGPAYEQYF. CDR3 sequence (DNA): TGTGCCAGCTCACCTCCCCCTCCTCAGGCGGGACCGGCCTACGAGCAGTACTTC.

This rearrangement joins TRBV4-2 to TRBJ1-5, with 7 bases identical to TRBD1. J gave up 2 bases and V 4 bases, and 11 bases lay outside the gene matches. This CDR3 has 17 residues. From germline, CDR1 is LGHNA and CDR2 YNFKEQ. The CDR3 DNA reads as TGTGCCAGCAGCCCCCTTGGTAGGGGGCAGGGCAATCAGCCCCAGCATTTT. Translated, it gives CASSPLGRGQGNQPQHF.

V and J are TRBV5-7 and TRBJ2-3, with 9 bases fitting TRBD2. TRBV5-7 qualifies as an ORF whose function is uncertain. The J segment lost 4 bases and the V segment lost 0 bases, leaving 6 bases of the junction unmatched. There are 16 residues in the CDR3. CDR3 nucleotide sequence: TGTGCCAGCAGCTTGGGGGGTAGCGGGAGAGCAGATACGCAGTATTTT. Its translation is CASSLGGSGRADTQYF.

The V gene is TRBV13, the J gene TRBJ2-5; D gene ambiguous. The V gene's germline CDR1 is PRHDT and CDR2 FYEKMQ (reference sequence). Trimming pared 0 bases from V and 8 bases from J, leaving 16 bases between. This CDR3 comprises 15 residues. Here the CDR3 DNA reads TGTGCCAGCAGCTTAGGGCAGGCAATAAGAGATACCCAGTACTTC. This gives the protein CASSLGQAIRDTQYF.

This clone has more than one count but fewer than ten. This rearrangement joins TRBV19 to TRBJ1-4; D is unclear. Per the germline V gene, CDR1 is LNHDA and CDR2 is SQIVND (reference sequence). The V end lost 0 bases, the J end lost 7 bases, and 12 bases lay between the germline ends. The CDR3 loop spans 15 amino acids. CDR3 nucleotide sequence: TGTGCCAGTAGTATAGAGGCGGTCTTCGGTGAAAAACTGTTTTTT. Protein sequence: CASSIEAVFGEKLFF.

The chain is built from TRBV29-1 and TRBJ2-1; 7 positions match TRBD2. The CDR3 covers 14 residues. Germline V lookup: CDR1 SQVTM, CDR2 ANQGSEA. V shed 2 bases and J 5 bases; nucleotides not matched to a gene: 6. CDR3 residues: CSVERLADHNEQFF. The CDR3 DNA sequence: TGCAGCGTTGAAAGGCTAGCGGACCACAATGAGCAGTTCTTC.

With regard to this clone: The sample holds other DNA sequences that translate to the same CDR3. The rearrangement joins TRBV18 to TRBJ2-7; D gene ambiguous. This CDR3 spans 12 amino acids. The germline gives CDR1 KGHSH, CDR2 LQKENI. V was clipped by 3 bases and J by 0 bases, with 3 bases between them. This chain's CDR3 is CASSPASYEQYF. The CDR3 nucleotides are TGTGCCAGCTCACCGGCCTCCTACGAGCAGTACTTC.

The rearrangement joins TRBV11-3 to TRBJ2-1, with 9 bases that match TRBD1. The trim removed 2 bases at V and 4 bases at J, leaving 3 bases unmatched. The CDR3 runs to 15 residues. Germline V lookup: CDR1 SGHNT, CDR2 YENEEA. CDR3 sequence: CASSLRGQGYNEQFF. The CDR3 DNA follows: TGTGCCAGCAGCTTACGGGGACAGGGTTACAATGAGCAGTTCTTC. Using reference TRBV11-3 and TRBJ2-1 for the parts outside the CDR3, the full variable domain is EAGVVQSPRYKIIEKKQPVAFWCNPISGHNTLYWYLQNLGQGPELLIRYENEEAVDDSQLPKDRFSAERLKGVDSTLKIQPAELGDSAVYLCASSLRGQGYNEQFFGPGTRLTVL.